The subject of this entry is one T cell receptor (beta chain). The antigen remains undetermined. This entry comes from a study of vaccination and CD4 T cells after COVID-19. Looking at the study overall: Typically, post-vaccine samples were obtained a median about 79 days after dose two, within a range of 14 to 241. Overlapping SARS-CoV-2, HCoV-NL63, HCoV-OC43 and HCoV-229E spike peptides stimulated the cells. No peptide, an HIV-1 Nef pool, or a CEFX pool was what each control culture received.

An Oncomine TCR Beta short-read assay was used to sequence the DNA from cultured CD4+ T cells. Genomic DNA was isolated from cultured CD4+ T cells. TCRdb called the PCR reads again in MiXCR, with one record for every CDR3 protein. The table shows about 16,000 distinct CDR3 sequences, with less than 40% occurring only once. Treatment described: approximately nine-day PBMC culture with coronavirus spike peptide pools or control peptides (ViraFEST assay). This material consisted of CD4+ T cells from blood, cultured in vitro, taken before SARS-CoV-2 vaccination. This clonotype originated in a human donor who received a COVID-19 vaccine.

The CDR3 reads CASSWSGYEQYF. The DNA for the CDR3 is TGTGCCAGCAGCTGGTCGGGTTACGAGCAGTACTTC. The chain links TRBV5-6 to TRBJ2-7; D ambiguous. The length of the CDR3 is 12 residues. Per germline, CDR1 SGHDT and CDR2 YYEEEE. V was clipped by 3 bases and J by 4 bases, with 8 bases between them.